The clone carrying this TCR beta chain was counted between two and nine times. Its antigen is unidentified. Both iRepertoire HTBI primers and Arm-PCR of CDR3 regions were used to build the TCR beta libraries. Authors' processing steps: Gene usage covered about 60 TRBV and 14 TRBJ segments. TCRdb called the multiplex PCR reads again in MiXCR, with one record for every CDR3 protein. The V and J calls come from TCRdb's annotation, not from the publication. The table lists 300,000 to 500,000 distinct CDR3 sequences, about 20% of them singletons. The germline V gene has CDR1 SGHTA and CDR2 FQGNSA. The CDR3 runs to 15 residues. Trimming took 4 bases from V and 4 from J; bases not matched to a gene: 9. This sample is part of a study of regulatory T cells in long-lasting Graves disease. Study-wide results and limits: Gene preferences differed: TRBV28, TRBJ1-2, TRBJ2-5 in persistent cases.

Time point noted: persistent/refractory GD, antithyroid drugs over 5 years with positive TRAb. Researchers made the TCR library from RNA that was extracted from PBMCs. The chain links TRBV7-2 to TRBJ2-7, with TRBD1 matching over 8 bases. Sample: peripheral blood mononuclear cells (PBMCs), taken when the disease was refractory, from a patient treated with antithyroid drugs. This TCR was recovered from a female donor with Graves disease. CDR3 DNA: TGTGCCAGCAGCTATCAGACAGGGGCCGGATACGAGCAGTACTTC. Its translation: CASSYQTGAGYEQYF.